What follows is one T cell receptor beta chain and its context. Its antigen is undetermined. V dropped 4 bases and J dropped 2; count of bases not matched to a gene: 7. In germline, CDR1 is SGHRS, CDR2 YFSETQ. The CDR3 extends over 15 amino acids. The data stem from a study of cytomegalovirus exposure and HLA in healthy donors. General study results and limits: It was fewer than 200 TCR beta chains that were listed as cytomegalovirus-associated.

Produced via immunoSEQ multiplex PCR; TCRdb's table is partial and in-frame only. The repertoire consists of 200,000 to 250,000 clones, with roughly 91% occurring once and the leading ten covering 2% to 2.5%. The sequenced sample was PBMCs. This rearrangement joins TRBV5-1 to TRBJ2-7; 9 bases fit TRBD2. The clonotype originates from a woman younger than 30 in good health and CMV-seropositive. The CDR3 spells CASSEATSGPYEQYF. DNA of the CDR3: TGCGCCAGCAGCGAGGCGACTAGCGGTCCCTACGAGCAGTACTTC.